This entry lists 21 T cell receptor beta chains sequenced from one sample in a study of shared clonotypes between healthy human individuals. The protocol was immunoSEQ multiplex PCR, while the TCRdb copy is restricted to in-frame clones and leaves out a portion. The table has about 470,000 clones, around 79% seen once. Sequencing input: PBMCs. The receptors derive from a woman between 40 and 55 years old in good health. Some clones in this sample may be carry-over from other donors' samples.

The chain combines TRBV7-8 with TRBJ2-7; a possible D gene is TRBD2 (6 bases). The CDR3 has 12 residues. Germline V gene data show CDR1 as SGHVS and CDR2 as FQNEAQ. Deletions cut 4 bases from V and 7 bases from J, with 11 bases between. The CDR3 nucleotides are TGTGCCAGCAGCTCGGGAGAGAGGGAGCAGTACTTC. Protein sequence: CASSSGEREQYF.

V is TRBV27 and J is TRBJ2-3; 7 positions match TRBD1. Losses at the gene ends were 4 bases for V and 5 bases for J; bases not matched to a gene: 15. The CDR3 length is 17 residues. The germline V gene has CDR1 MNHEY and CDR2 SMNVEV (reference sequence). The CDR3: CASSYPGGSAFRDTQYF. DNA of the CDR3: TGTGCCAGCAGTTATCCAGGGGGTTCGGCCTTTAGAGATACGCAGTATTTT.

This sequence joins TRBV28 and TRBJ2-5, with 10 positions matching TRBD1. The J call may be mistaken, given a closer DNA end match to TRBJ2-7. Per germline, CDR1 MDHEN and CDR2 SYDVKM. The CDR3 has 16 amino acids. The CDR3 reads CASRRPGQGTSYEQYF. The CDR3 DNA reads TGTGCCAGCAGGAGACCGGGACAGGGGACTTCCTACGAGCAGTACTTC.

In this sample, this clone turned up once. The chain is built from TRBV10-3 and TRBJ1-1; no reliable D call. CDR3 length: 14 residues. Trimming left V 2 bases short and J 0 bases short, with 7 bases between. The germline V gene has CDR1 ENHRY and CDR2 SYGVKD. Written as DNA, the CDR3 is TGTGCCATCAGTGAGGGCGGAATGAACACTGAAGCTTTCTTT. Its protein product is CAISEGGMNTEAFF.

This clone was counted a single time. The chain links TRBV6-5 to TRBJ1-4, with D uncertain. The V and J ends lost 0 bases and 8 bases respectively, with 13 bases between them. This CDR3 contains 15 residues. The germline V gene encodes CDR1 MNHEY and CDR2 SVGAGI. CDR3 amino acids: CASSYSGSGREKLFF. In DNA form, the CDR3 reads TGTGCCAGCAGTTACTCCGGCAGCGGACGAGAAAAACTGTTTTTT.

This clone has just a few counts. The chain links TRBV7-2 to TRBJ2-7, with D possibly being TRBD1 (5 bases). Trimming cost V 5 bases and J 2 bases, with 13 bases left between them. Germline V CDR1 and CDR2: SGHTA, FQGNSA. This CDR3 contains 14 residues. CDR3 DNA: TGTGCCAGCAGCCCGTTGACAGCTACCTACGAGCAGTACTTC. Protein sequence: CASSPLTATYEQYF. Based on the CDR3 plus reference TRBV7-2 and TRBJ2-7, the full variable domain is GAGVSQSPSNKVTEKGKDVELRCDPISGHTALYWYRQSLGQGLEFLIYFQGNSAPDKSGLPSDRFSAERTGGSVSTLTIQRTQQEDSAVYLCASSPLTATYEQYFGPGTRLTVT.

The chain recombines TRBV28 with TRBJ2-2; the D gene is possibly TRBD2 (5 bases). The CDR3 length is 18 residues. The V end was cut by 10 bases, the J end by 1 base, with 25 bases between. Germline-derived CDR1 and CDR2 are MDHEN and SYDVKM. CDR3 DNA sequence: TGTGCCATCAAGCAACTTGGGGAGTGGGAGCGGAACACCGGGGAGCTGTTTTTT. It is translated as CAIKQLGEWERNTGELFF. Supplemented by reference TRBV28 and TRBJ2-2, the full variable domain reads DVKVTQSSRYLVKRTGEKVFLECVQDMDHENMFWYRQDPGLGLRLIYFSYDVKMKEKGDIPEGYSVSREKKERFSLILESASTNQTSMYLCAIKQLGEWERNTGELFFGEGSRLTVL.

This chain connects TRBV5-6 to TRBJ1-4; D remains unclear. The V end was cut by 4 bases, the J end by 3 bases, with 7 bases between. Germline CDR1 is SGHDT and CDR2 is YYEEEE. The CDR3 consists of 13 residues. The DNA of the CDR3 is TGTGCCAGCAGCCCGGAGCCTAATGAAAAACTGTTTTTT. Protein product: CASSPEPNEKLFF.

The CDR3 nucleotides read TGTGCCAGCTCACCCGGGAGGCTAGCGGCTTTAGAGGATACGCAGTATTTT. The encoded protein is CASSPGRLAALEDTQYF. V usage is TRBV18 and J usage is TRBJ2-3; 7 nucleotides match TRBD2. V dropped 3 bases and J dropped 6; count of bases not matched to a gene: 15. CDR3 length equals 17 residues. Germline CDR1 is KGHSH and CDR2 is LQKENI.

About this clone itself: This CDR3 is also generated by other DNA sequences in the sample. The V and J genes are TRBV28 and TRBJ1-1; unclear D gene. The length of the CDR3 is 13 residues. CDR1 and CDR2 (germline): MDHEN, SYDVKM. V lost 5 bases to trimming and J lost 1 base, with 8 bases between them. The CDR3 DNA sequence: TGTGCCAGCAGTGTCGGCCGGAACACTGAAGCTTTCTTT. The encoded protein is CASSVGRNTEAFF. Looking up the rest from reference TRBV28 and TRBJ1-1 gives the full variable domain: DVKVTQSSRYLVKRTGEKVFLECVQDMDHENMFWYRQDPGLGLRLIYFSYDVKMKEKGDIPEGYSVSREKKERFSLILESASTNQTSMYLCASSVGRNTEAFFGQGTRLTVV.

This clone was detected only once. CDR3 residues: CASSFSRYEQYF. The CDR3 bases are TGTGCCAGCAGTTTTTCCAGGTACGAGCAGTACTTC. V gene TRBV28 combines with J gene TRBJ2-7; D is unresolved. The V gene lost 3 bases and the J gene lost 4 bases, with 7 bases spanning the gap. The CDR3 consists of 12 residues. Germline V gene data show CDR1 as MDHEN and CDR2 as SYDVKM. The whole variable domain, filled in from reference TRBV28 and TRBJ2-7, reads DVKVTQSSRYLVKRTGEKVFLECVQDMDHENMFWYRQDPGLGLRLIYFSYDVKMKEKGDIPEGYSVSREKKERFSLILESASTNQTSMYLCASSFSRYEQYFGPGTRLTVT.

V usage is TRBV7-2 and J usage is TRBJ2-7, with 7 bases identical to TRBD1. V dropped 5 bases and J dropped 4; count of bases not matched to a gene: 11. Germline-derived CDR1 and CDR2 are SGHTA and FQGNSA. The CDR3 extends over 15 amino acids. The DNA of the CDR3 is TGTGCCAGCAGCGAATCCCGGGACAGCAATTACGAGCAGTACTTC. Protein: CASSESRDSNYEQYF.

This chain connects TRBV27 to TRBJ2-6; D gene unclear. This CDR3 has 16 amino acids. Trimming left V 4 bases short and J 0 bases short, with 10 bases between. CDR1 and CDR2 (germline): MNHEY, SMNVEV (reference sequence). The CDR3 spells CASSSTPSSGANVLTF. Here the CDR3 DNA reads TGTGCCAGCAGTTCAACACCCAGCTCTGGGGCCAACGTCCTGACTTTC. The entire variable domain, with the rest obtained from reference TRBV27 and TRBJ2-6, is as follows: EAQVTQNPRYLITVTGKKLTVTCSQNMNHEYMSWYRQDPGLGLRQIYYSMNVEVTDKGDVPEGYKVSRKEKRNFPLILESPSPNQTSLYFCASSSTPSSGANVLTFGAGSRLTVL.

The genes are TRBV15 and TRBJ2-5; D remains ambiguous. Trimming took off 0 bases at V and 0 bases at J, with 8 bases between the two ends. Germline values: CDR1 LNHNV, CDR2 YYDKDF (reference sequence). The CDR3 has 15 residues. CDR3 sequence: CATSRDQPHQETQYF. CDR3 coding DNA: TGTGCCACCAGCAGAGACCAACCCCACCAAGAGACCCAGTACTTC.

The DNA for the CDR3 is TGTGCCAGCAGCTTGAGGGTCACTGAAGCTTTCTTT. This sequence encodes CASSLRVTEAFF. This chain links TRBV5-6 with TRBJ1-1; D gene uncertain. CDR3 length: 12 amino acids. V was clipped by 1 base and J by 4 bases, with 5 bases between them. Germline V lookup: CDR1 SGHDT, CDR2 YYEEEE.

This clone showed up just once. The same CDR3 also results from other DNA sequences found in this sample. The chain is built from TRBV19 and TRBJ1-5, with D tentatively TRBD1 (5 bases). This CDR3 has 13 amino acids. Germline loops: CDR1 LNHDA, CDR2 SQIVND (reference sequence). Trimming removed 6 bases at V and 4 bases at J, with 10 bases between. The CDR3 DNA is TGTGCCAGTAGCACCCAGGGAAATCAGCCCCAGCATTTT. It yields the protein CASSTQGNQPQHF.

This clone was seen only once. The CDR3, as DNA: TGCGCCAGCAGCATTAGCGGGCCGTTTAGCGATGAGCAGTTCTTC. Amino acids: CASSISGPFSDEQFF. This chain connects TRBV5-1 to TRBJ2-1; TRBD2 matches at 7 bases. The CDR3 is 15 amino acids. Germline assignment: CDR1 SGHRS and CDR2 YFSETQ. V lost 4 bases and J lost 8; bases outside the gene matches: 12.

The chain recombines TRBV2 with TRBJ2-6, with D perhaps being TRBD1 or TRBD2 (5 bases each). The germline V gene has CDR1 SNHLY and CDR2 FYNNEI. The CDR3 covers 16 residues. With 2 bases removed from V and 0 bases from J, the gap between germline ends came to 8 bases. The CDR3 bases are TGTGCCAGCAGTGAATGGGGGACCTCTGGGGCCAACGTCCTGACTTTC. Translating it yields CASSEWGTSGANVLTF.

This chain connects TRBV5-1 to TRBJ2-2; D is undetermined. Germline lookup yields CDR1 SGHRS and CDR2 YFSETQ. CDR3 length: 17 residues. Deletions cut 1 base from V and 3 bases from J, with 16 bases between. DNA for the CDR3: TGCGCCAGCAGCTTGCCCCGACGTGGCTCCTACACCGGGGAGCTGTTTTTT. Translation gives CASSLPRRGSYTGELFF.

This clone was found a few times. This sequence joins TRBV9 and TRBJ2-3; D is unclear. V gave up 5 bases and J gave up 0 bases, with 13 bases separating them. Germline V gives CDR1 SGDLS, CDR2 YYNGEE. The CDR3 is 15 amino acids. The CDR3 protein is CASSSLGHSTDTQYF. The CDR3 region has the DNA TGTGCCAGCAGTTCCTTGGGCCATAGCACAGATACGCAGTATTTT.

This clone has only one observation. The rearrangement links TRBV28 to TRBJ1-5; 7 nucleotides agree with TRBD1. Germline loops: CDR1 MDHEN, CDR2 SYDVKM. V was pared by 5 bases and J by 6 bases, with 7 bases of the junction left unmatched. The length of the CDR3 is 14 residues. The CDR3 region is CASSPTGLGQPQHF. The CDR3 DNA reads TGTGCCAGCAGTCCGACAGGGTTGGGTCAGCCCCAGCATTTT.